This TCR beta chain derives from a study of blood T cell repertoires in COVID-19. Enrollees, about 18 to 89 years old, lived in approximately 25 US areas. CDR3 length: 14 residues. V dropped 3 bases and J dropped 10 bases, with 13 bases sitting between them. CDR1 and CDR2 from the germline V gene are LGHDT and YNNKEL (reference sequence). Sequencing was performed with immunoSEQ multiplex PCR; in TCRdb, only in-frame clones are kept and a portion is missing. The sample includes under 250,000 clones, 75% to 85% of them seen just once. The receptor was derived from a man younger than 45 with acute COVID-19. The sample taken for sequencing was PBMCs or T cells enriched from blood (not recorded which). J is TRBJ1-6 and V is TRBV3-1 (or the pseudogene TRBV3-2), with D perhaps matching TRBD1 (6 bases). CDR3 DNA sequence: TGTGCCAGCAGCCAGGCCGGACAGAGATCACCCCTCCACTTT. This codes for CASSQAGQRSPLHF.